Many counts were recorded for the clone carrying this TCR beta chain. Its ends do not fully match the called genes, so a read error is possible. The record originates from a study of regulatory T cells in long-lasting Graves disease. Building the TCR beta libraries relied on iRepertoire HTBI primers, and CDR3 regions underwent Arm-PCR. Via MiXCR, TCRdb re-called the multiplex PCR reads, giving one row per CDR3 protein. The table records 500,000 or so distinct CDR3 sequences, around 15% of them present only once. The time point here: newly diagnosed GD, antithyroid drugs for less than 3 months. There was RNA extracted from PBMCs, and the TCR library was made from it. These data also featured in a second study, about T cells in Graves' hyperthyroidism and ophthalmopathy.

The starting material was peripheral blood mononuclear cells (PBMCs), obtained at new diagnosis, from a patient treated with antithyroid drugs. This TCR came from a woman aged 50 to 60 with Graves disease.

In DNA, the CDR3 is TGTGCCAGCAGCTCCGACAGGGACGAGCAGTACTTC. Protein product: CASSSDRDEQYF. The rearrangement uses TRBV5-1 and TRBJ2-7; 7 positions match TRBD1. Germline CDR1 is SGHRS and CDR2 is YFSETQ. The length of the CDR3 is 12 residues. Based on the CDR3 plus reference TRBV5-1 and TRBJ2-7, the full variable domain is KAGVTQTPRYLIKTRGQQVTLSCSPISGHRSVSWYQQTPGQGLQFLFEYFSETQRNKGNFPGRFSGRQFSNSRSEMNVSTLELGDSALYLCASSSDRDEQYFGPGTRLTVT.